One T cell receptor beta chain is described in this entry. Its antigen remains unidentified. This specimen comes from a study of cytomegalovirus exposure and HLA in healthy donors. General study findings and limits: The study labeled 180 or so TCR beta chains cytomegalovirus-associated.

PCR used 60 Vbeta primers and 13 Jbeta primers. TCRdb keeps only in-frame clones here, not all; method: immunoSEQ multiplex PCR. The data contain 85,000 to 120,000 clones, approximately 82% of them singletons. Germline-derived CDR1 and CDR2 are SGHRS and YFSETQ. The CDR3 spans 17 residues. Losses at the gene ends were 4 bases for V and 2 bases for J; bases not matched to a gene: 11. This clonotype was obtained from a man aged 40-49 years in good health and CMV-seronegative. Sequenced: PBMCs. V usage is TRBV5-1 and J usage is TRBJ2-3, with 9 nucleotides matching TRBD1. CDR3: CASSAMTGGRDTDTQYF. In nucleotides, the CDR3 is TGCGCCAGCAGCGCTATGACAGGGGGAAGGGACACAGATACGCAGTATTTT.